This TCR beta chain was profiled in a study of T-cell reconstitution after alpha-beta-depleted transplantation in children (dated by TCRdb to the mid-2010s). Some background on the complete study: T-cell immune reconstitution after TCRalphabeta/CD19-depleted allogeneic hematopoietic cell transplantation in children was quantitatively tracked in the study by means of TCR repertoire profiling. Study-wide findings and limitations: In some patients, the high TCRbeta diversity seen at day 60 was put down to recipient T cells and intrathymic progenitors that had survived conditioning. Over the following months the frequencies of hyperexpanded clones went down, and after one year T-cell counts and TCRbeta diversity were mostly credited to newly produced T cells. About two months after transplant, the apparently early recovery of alphabetaT-cell counts reportedly depended on just several hundred clones that had expanded rapidly and came from non-depleted graft cells.

Interpreted using the paper, the treatment or condition label stands for: allogeneic hematopoietic cell transplantation with graft depleted of TCRalphabeta T cells and CD19 B cells. The transplant recipients were children given TCRalphabeta/CD19-depleted allogeneic hematopoietic cell grafts. This clonotype has a count of ten or more. Its recognized antigen is unknown. No much larger clone exists at a distance of one base, and base qualities are not known. The method was PCR. The instrument given in TCRdb is Illumina HiSeq 2500. Molecular barcoding was employed in the preparation of TCR libraries, with unique molecular identifiers being used to normalize TCRbeta repertoire quantification. TCRdb reprocessing: public reads trimmed at Q25 with fastp, clones called with MiXCR, in-frame beta chains kept. All rows with the same CDR3 protein become a single entry with the most common DNA and genes. This sample comprises roughly 280,000 distinct CDR3 sequences, around 10% of them detected only once. The biggest ten clones account for around 22% of the sample.

The germline V gene gives CDR1 as SGHRS and CDR2 as YFSETQ. The CDR3 holds 14 amino acids from the cysteine to the phenylalanine. Just CDR3 DNA is preserved here, 42 bases in frame from base 1. V lost 0 bases and J lost 5 bases; the stretch between them is 12 bases long. Recombination joined TRBV5-1 with TRBJ2-7; the D region is possibly TRBD1 or TRBD2, each matching across 5 bases. The TCR comes from a male patient between 2 and 10 years old who had a stem cell transplant for chronic granulomatous disease, so the T cells may come from the graft donor. The starting material was peripheral blood, obtained 180 days after TCRalphabeta/CD19-depleted stem cell transplant. The nucleotide sequence reads as follows: TGCGCCAGCAGCTTGGGCAGGGACCCCAACGAGCAGTACTTC. Translation gives CASSLGRDPNEQYF. Outside the CDR3, residues come from the reference TRBV5-1 and TRBJ2-7 proteins, so the full variable domain is: KAGVTQTPRYLIKTRGQQVTLSCSPISGHRSVSWYQQTPGQGLQFLFEYFSETQRNKGNFPGRFSGRQFSNSRSEMNVSTLELGDSALYLCASSLGRDPNEQYFGPGTRLTVT.